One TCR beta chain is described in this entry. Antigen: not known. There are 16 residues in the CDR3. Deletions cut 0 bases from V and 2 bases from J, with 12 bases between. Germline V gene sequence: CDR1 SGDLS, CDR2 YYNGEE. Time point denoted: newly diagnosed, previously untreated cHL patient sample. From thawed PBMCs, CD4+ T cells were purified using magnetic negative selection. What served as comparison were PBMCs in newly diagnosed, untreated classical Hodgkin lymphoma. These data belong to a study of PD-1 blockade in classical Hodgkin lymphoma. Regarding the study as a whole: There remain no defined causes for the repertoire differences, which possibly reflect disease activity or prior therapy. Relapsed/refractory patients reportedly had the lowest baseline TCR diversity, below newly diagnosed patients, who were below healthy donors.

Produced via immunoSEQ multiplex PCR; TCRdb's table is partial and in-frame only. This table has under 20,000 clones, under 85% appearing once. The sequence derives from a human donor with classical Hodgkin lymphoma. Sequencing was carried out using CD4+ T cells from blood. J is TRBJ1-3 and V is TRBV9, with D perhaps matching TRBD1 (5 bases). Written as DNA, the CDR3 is TGTGCCAGCAGCGTAGCCGAGATAGGGGCTGGAAACACCATATATTTT. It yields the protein CASSVAEIGAGNTIYF.